Each of the 13 T cell receptor beta chains below was sequenced from the same sample in a study of T-cell reconstitution after alpha-beta-depleted transplantation in children. Preparation of the TCRbeta library used unique molecular identifiers. TCRdb called the PCR reads again in MiXCR, with one record for every CDR3 protein. Of nearly 400,000 distinct CDR3 sequences in the sample, about 20% were seen once. The starting material was PBMCs from the stem cell graft donor, obtained from the stem cell graft. Receptors originate from a human donor who donated a stem cell graft to a child with acute myeloid leukemia.

The CDR3 bases are TGTGCCAGCAGCTTAGACGGGGGCCCTACGGAGCAGTACTTC. Protein sequence: CASSLDGGPTEQYF. The rearrangement links TRBV7-9 to TRBJ2-7; the D call may be TRBD1 or TRBD2 (6 bases each). The CDR3 is 14 residues long. Germline-derived CDR1 and CDR2 are SEHNR and FQNEAQ (reference sequence). Trimming took off 1 base at V and 7 bases at J, with 14 bases between the two ends.

In its sample, this clonotype was seen many times. The rearrangement links TRBV29-1 to TRBJ1-4, with 9 bases matching TRBD1. V gave up 6 bases and J gave up 7 bases; unmatched junction bases: 6. CDR3 length: 13 residues. The germline gives CDR1 SQVTM, CDR2 ANQGSEA. The CDR3 DNA is TGCAGCGTCGGACAGGGGATCGGTGAAAAACTGTTTTTT. Its protein product is CSVGQGIGEKLFF. Supplemented by reference TRBV29-1 and TRBJ1-4, the full variable domain reads SAVISQKPSRDICQRGTSLTIQCQVDSQVTMMFWYRQQPGQSLTLIATANQGSEATYESGFVIDKFPISRPNLTFSTLTVSNMSPEDSSIYLCSVGQGIGEKLFFGSGTQLSVL.

The V and J genes are TRBV12-5 and TRBJ2-1; 7 bases fit TRBD2. The CDR3 is made up of 13 amino acids. Germline CDR1 reads LGHNT; CDR2 reads FRNRAP. The ends lost 5 bases at V and 5 bases at J; junction bases unmatched: 3. The CDR3 DNA follows: TGTGCTAGTGGTAGCGGGATGAACAATGAGCAGTTCTTC. Translated, it gives CASGSGMNNEQFF.

This clonotype showed up many times. The chain is built from TRBV9 and TRBJ2-5, with 7 bases lining up with TRBD1. The germline CDR1 and CDR2 sequences are SGDLS and YYNGEE. Trimming took 5 bases from V and 7 from J; bases not matched to a gene: 20. The CDR3 sequence is 17 residues long. CDR3 loop: CASRSQGTAIPWGTQYF. The DNA for the CDR3 is TGTGCCAGCAGATCTCAAGGGACAGCCATCCCTTGGGGGACCCAGTACTTC.

The genes are TRBV7-9 and TRBJ2-5, with a possible D match to TRBD2 (5 bases). The germline gives CDR1 SEHNR, CDR2 FQNEAQ (reference sequence). Trimming pared 4 bases from V and 1 base from J, leaving 7 bases between. The CDR3 spans 13 residues. The CDR3 here is CASSSLVQETQYF. The CDR3 region has the DNA TGTGCCAGCAGCTCACTAGTCCAAGAGACCCAGTACTTC.

The CDR3 DNA reads as TGTGCCAGCACCCACCCCCTACAGGGGAGGTTAGGGGACAATGAGCAGTTCTTC. Translated: CASTHPLQGRLGDNEQFF. The rearrangement joins TRBV11-2 to TRBJ2-1; perhaps TRBD1 as D (7 bases). The CDR3 runs to 18 residues. Germline V gene sequence: CDR1 SGHAT, CDR2 FQNNGV. The V gene lost 7 bases and the J gene lost 5 bases, with 27 bases spanning the gap.

This clonotype came up many times. The J gene is TRBJ2-1, the V gene TRBV27; D ambiguous. Trimming left V 0 bases short and J 7 bases short, with 7 bases between. This CDR3 has 13 residues. Germline CDR1 is MNHEY and CDR2 is SMNVEV (reference sequence). CDR3 region: CASSLSAVNEQFF. The CDR3 bases are TGTGCCAGCAGTTTATCGGCAGTGAATGAGCAGTTCTTC.

The chain recombines TRBV7-9 with TRBJ1-2; 9 nucleotides align to TRBD1. The germline V gene has CDR1 SEHNR and CDR2 FQNEAQ (reference sequence). The CDR3 contains 14 residues. V was pared by 3 bases and J by 7 bases, with 6 bases of the junction left unmatched. The CDR3 sequence: CASSFGQGSGGYTF. CDR3 nucleotide sequence: TGTGCCAGCAGCTTTGGACAGGGGAGCGGTGGCTACACCTTC.

The chain combines TRBV29-1 with TRBJ2-1, with D possibly TRBD1 on 7 matching bases. The V gene's germline CDR1 is SQVTM and CDR2 ANQGSEA. The CDR3 is made up of 17 amino acids. V was shortened by 7 bases and J by 7 bases, with 29 bases between the two germline ends. CDR3 in DNA: TGCAGCGCGACGGGACAGCTCCCGACTAGGGGCTCAAATGAGCAGTTCTTC. This sequence encodes CSATGQLPTRGSNEQFF.

This clonotype was counted between two and nine times. The chain uses TRBV5-1 and TRBJ2-5, with TRBD2 matching 13 bases. The length of the CDR3 is 17 residues. The germline V gene has CDR1 SGHRS and CDR2 YFSETQ. The V and J ends lost 4 bases and 5 bases, in that order; junction bases with no gene match: 11. This CDR3 is CASSRLTSGRLTETQYF. For the CDR3, the DNA is TGCGCCAGCAGCCGATTGACTAGCGGGAGGCTCACGGAGACCCAGTACTTC. The variable domain in full, with the rest retrieved from reference TRBV5-1 and TRBJ2-5, is KAGVTQTPRYLIKTRGQQVTLSCSPISGHRSVSWYQQTPGQGLQFLFEYFSETQRNKGNFPGRFSGRQFSNSRSEMNVSTLELGDSALYLCASSRLTSGRLTETQYFGPGTRLLVL.

This clonotype was seen only a few times. This chain joins TRBV29-1 and TRBJ2-7, with 14 bases identical to TRBD2. Germline CDR1 and CDR2: SQVTM and ANQGSEA. After removal of 5 bases from V and 5 bases from J, the junction contained 11 bases not matched to a gene. CDR3 length equals 16 residues. The CDR3 region has the DNA TGCAGCGTTATTATAGGACTAGCGGGAGGACCCCACGAGCAGTACTTC. Its protein product is CSVIIGLAGGPHEQYF.

The V call is TRBV28, the J call TRBJ2-1, with 14 positions matching TRBD2. The CDR3 runs 16 residues. The V gene's germline CDR1 is MDHEN and CDR2 SYDVKM. The V gene end was trimmed by 5 bases and the J gene end by 7 bases; junction bases not matched to a gene: 7. The CDR3 reads CASSNPGTSGSNEQFF. The DNA of the CDR3 is TGTGCCAGCAGTAACCCCGGGACTAGCGGGAGTAATGAGCAGTTCTTC.

This clonotype has only a few counts. This rearrangement joins TRBV4-1 to TRBJ1-1; no firm D call. V gave up 1 base and J gave up 2 bases, with 11 bases separating them. This CDR3 contains 15 residues. Germline CDR1 reads MGHRA; CDR2 reads YSYEKL. The CDR3 coding sequence is TGCGCCAGCAGCCAAGGGCGCAACGGTAACACTGAAGCTTTCTTT. Translation: CASSQGRNGNTEAFF.